This record looks at one TCR beta chain sequence and its context. Which antigen it targets is not known. No base qualities exist here, and no much larger clone lies one base off it. The source of the sample is a study of beta chain features in type 1 diabetes (dated by TCRdb to between 2017 and 2018). The study in broad terms: No differences in mean age, gender distribution, total cell number or subset yield were found between patients and healthy donors. A total of 100 million to 110 million sorted cells were examined across all samples, and a strong correlation was observed between cell number per subset and RNA yield. The study compared the TCRB repertoires of sorted circulating CD4+ T cell subsets in recently diagnosed type 1 diabetes patients with those in matched healthy donors. Regulatory and stem cell-like memory subsets were obtained from only 8 patients and about 8 healthy donors, while naive and central memory subsets were obtained from all 30 or so donors.

The High Capacity cDNA Reverse Transcription Kit was used to reverse transcribe all of the isolated RNA, meaning that expressed TCRB transcripts were what got sequenced. Naive, central memory and regulatory T cell samples underwent deep immunoSEQ sequencing, averaging about 3.3 million total reads per sample. After sorted cells were lysed in RLT buffer, RNA was extracted with DNase-treated RNeasy Micro or Mini kits, with the choice depending on cell number. Each cell subset was processed separately to prevent cross-contamination, with patient and healthy donor samples processed together. The immunoSEQ multiplex PCR was used to amplify TCRB sequences from cDNA, generating 87-bp fragments that spanned the CDR3 region. Sequencing of the amplicons was performed on the Illumina HiSeq platform. The paper's data handling went like this. PCR bias was computationally corrected using synthetic template baselines, reads within Hamming distance 2 were collapsed, and singletons that could not be merged were discarded. Reads were aligned to IMGT to assign V, D and J genes, CDR3 length, and insertions or deletions at six rearrangement sites. Within each subset, clonotype counts were normalized to sorted cell number, and only after that were true diversity and Gini coefficients computed with the tcR R package. Repertoire sharing was quantified using the overlap coefficient calculated on TCRB nucleotide sequences. As a proxy for the pre-selection repertoire, out-of-frame TCRB sequences from naive cells were analyzed. Entries here come from immuneACCESS through TCRdb and include only in-frame sequences with V and J called. Some clones fail to appear in such tables; in the studies checked, an unresolved V gene covers under half of the shortfall, and the cause of the remainder is unknown. D and trimming come from the DNA, and the V and J calls and clone size come from that table. The sample data list approximately 250,000 clones, and 13% to 15% of these were observed just once. About 0.03% of the sample rests with the top ten.

Results the study describes overall, beyond this receptor: HLA sub-analyses involved small numbers of individuals, so any influence of HLA type on TCRB rearrangement remained unresolved. Type 1 diabetes patients showed a moderate but significant shortening of TCRB CDR3 length in all four CD4+ subsets. Sequencing cDNA rather than genomic DNA could over-represent highly expressing activated cells, although activation and CD3 levels did not differ between groups. Naive, central memory and regulatory TCRB repertoires appeared more similar among patients than among healthy donors. Patients with type 1 diabetes made fewer insertions and deleted more nucleotides at VDJ recombination sites, implying thymic rearrangement abnormalities. PCR may preferentially amplify shorter templates, but because patient and control samples were amplified and corrected together, any resulting skew would affect both groups equally.

From each donor, a single peripheral blood sample of 100 to 150 mL on average was drawn into heparinised tubes. A BD FACSAria II was used to sort naive, central memory, regulatory and stem cell-like memory CD4+ T cells with a panel that included CD45RO, CCR7, CD25, CD127, CD95 and CD27. A purity above 98% was achieved for all sorted populations. PBMCs were separated immediately by Lymphoprep density gradient centrifugation and were stained directly, without being cultured. Samples were stained and sorted in pairs, with one healthy donor and one patient per experiment, so that batch effects were minimized. V is reduced by 2 bases and J by 0 bases, leaving a spacing of 14 bases between them. The CDR3 has 16 amino acids, counting the end cysteine and phenylalanine. The only DNA kept is the CDR3, 48 bases in frame from the first base. The germline V gene specifies MNHEY as CDR1 and SVGAGI as CDR2.

The sequence joins TRBV6-5 to TRBJ2-7; tentative D gene TRBD1, with 6 bases matching. The clonotype originates from a woman in her thirties or forties in good health. The specimen was naive CD4+ T cells from blood. The sample's cell subset or site label, decoded: true naive CD4+ T cells. The DNA reads TGTGCCAGCAGTTACGGGACATTACCTCCCTCCTACGAGCAGTACTTC. Its protein is CASSYGTLPPSYEQYF.